The 18 T cell receptor beta chains reported below all come from one sample, sequenced in a study of cytomegalovirus exposure and HLA in healthy donors. The PCR had 60 Vbeta and 13 Jbeta primers. Method: immunoSEQ multiplex PCR; TCRdb's copy keeps in-frame clones and lacks some. Seen here are under 200,000 clones, around 85% observed once, and the top ten hold 0.85%. The sequencing sample was made of PBMCs. The receptors stem from a woman aged 25 to 39 in good health and CMV-seronegative.

The V gene is TRBV6-4, the J gene TRBJ1-1; 7 bases agree with TRBD1. This CDR3 comprises 14 residues. V was pared by 6 bases and J by 5 bases, with 9 bases of the junction left unmatched. CDR1 is MRHNA and CDR2 is SNTAGT in the germline V gene. The CDR3: CASSAGTAGTEAFF. The CDR3 coding sequence is TGTGCCAGCAGCGCCGGGACAGCGGGTACTGAAGCTTTCTTT.

This sequence joins TRBV27 and TRBJ2-7; a weak D match, TRBD1 (6 bases). The CDR3 has 13 amino acids. Germline CDR1 MNHEY, CDR2 SMNVEV (reference sequence). Trimming removed 3 bases from V and 3 bases from J, with 9 bases in between. The chain's CDR3 is CASSFQGLYEQYF. CDR3 DNA sequence: TGTGCCAGCAGTTTTCAGGGGCTCTACGAGCAGTACTTC.

J is TRBJ2-1 and V is TRBV27; the match to TRBD1 covers 10 bases. Germline CDR1 MNHEY, CDR2 SMNVEV (reference sequence). The junction had 8 bases not matched to a gene; V was cut back by 4 bases and J by 8 bases. The CDR3 runs to 15 residues. The CDR3 is CASSSPDRGWDEQFF. CDR3 nucleotide sequence: TGTGCCAGCAGTTCACCGGACAGGGGGTGGGATGAGCAGTTCTTC.

The gene calls are TRBV10-1 and TRBJ2-7; 8 bases agree with TRBD1. J lost 3 bases, V lost 2 bases, and 0 bases had no gene match. The CDR3 consists of 13 residues. Germline lookup yields CDR1 WNHNN and CDR2 SYGVQD (reference sequence). This CDR3 is CASSETGGYEQYF. CDR3 coding DNA: TGCGCCAGCAGTGAGACAGGGGGCTACGAGCAGTACTTC.

The rearrangement joins TRBV2 to TRBJ2-2; no reliable D call. The CDR3 has 13 amino acids. In germline, CDR1 is SNHLY, CDR2 FYNNEI. Trimming pared 8 bases from V and 5 bases from J, leaving 12 bases between. DNA of the CDR3: TGTGCCAGCGGTATGGCGAGGACCGGGGAGCTGTTTTTT. As protein: CASGMARTGELFF. Variable domain in full (rest from reference TRBV2 and TRBJ2-2): EPEVTQTPSHQVTQMGQEVILRCVPISNHLYFYWYRQILGQKVEFLVSFYNNEISEKSEIFDDQFSVERPDGSNFTLKIRSTKLEDSAMYFCASGMARTGELFFGEGSRLTVL.

J is TRBJ2-7 and V is TRBV5-4; 8 bases line up with TRBD1. With 5 bases clipped from V and 2 bases from J, the junction kept 9 bases outside the gene matches. This CDR3 spans 15 amino acids. The germline CDR1 and CDR2 sequences are SGHNT and YYREEE (reference sequence). CDR3 nucleotide sequence: TGTGCCAGCAGGGACCAACAGGGGGTTCCCTACGAGCAGTACTTC. This sequence encodes CASRDQQGVPYEQYF.

This clone has only a few counts. CDR3 loop: CASSLAELAGELFF. CDR3 DNA sequence: TGCGCCAGCAGCTTGGCTGAACTGGCCGGGGAGCTGTTTTTT. The rearrangement links TRBV5-1 to TRBJ2-2; D gene ambiguous. The CDR3 has 14 residues. Germline CDR1 reads SGHRS; CDR2 reads YFSETQ. V was pared by 0 bases and J by 6 bases, with 9 bases between.

This rearrangement joins TRBV27 to TRBJ1-6, with a weak D call TRBD1 (5 bases). Germline loops: CDR1 MNHEY, CDR2 SMNVEV (reference sequence). This CDR3 has 14 residues. Trimming stripped 5 bases from V and 5 bases from J, with 10 bases between. This CDR3 reads CASSRAGHNSPLHF. CDR3 nucleotides: TGTGCCAGCAGTCGGGCAGGGCATAATTCACCCCTCCACTTT.

The V and J genes are TRBV9 and TRBJ2-5; D call uncertain. With 2 bases removed from V and 5 bases from J, the gap between germline ends came to 10 bases. Germline V gene lookup returns CDR1 SGDLS and CDR2 YYNGEE. This CDR3 is 13 amino acids long. CDR3 amino acids: CASSVSLLETQYF. CDR3 bases: TGTGCCAGCAGCGTTAGTCTGCTGGAGACCCAGTACTTC.

The rearrangement links TRBV15 to TRBJ1-1, with D perhaps matching TRBD1 (5 bases). From germline, CDR1 is LNHNV and CDR2 YYDKDF (reference sequence). This CDR3 region has 17 residues. V lost 0 bases to trimming and J lost 8 bases, with 22 bases between them. The DNA for the CDR3 is TGTGCCACCAGCAGAGATCCCCCTGGGGGAGGCCAAAAGGAAGCTTTCTTT. Its translation: CATSRDPPGGGQKEAFF. Drawing the rest from reference TRBV15 and TRBJ1-1, the complete variable domain is DAMVIQNPRYQVTQFGKPVTLSCSQTLNHNVMYWYQQKSSQAPKLLFHYYDKDFNNEADTPDNFQSRRPNTSFCFLDIRSPGLGDTAMYLCATSRDPPGGGQKEAFFGQGTRLTVV.

The chain recombines TRBV28 with TRBJ1-5; 8 bases are a match to TRBD1. The germline CDR1 and CDR2 sequences are MDHEN and SYDVKM. This CDR3 is 16 amino acids long. J was trimmed by 7 bases and V by 5 bases; bases with no gene match: 13. The chain's CDR3 is CASSTPGQASGQPQHF. The DNA of the CDR3 is TGTGCCAGCAGTACCCCGGGACAGGCCTCAGGGCAGCCCCAGCATTTT. Complete variable domain (other parts from reference TRBV28 and TRBJ1-5): DVKVTQSSRYLVKRTGEKVFLECVQDMDHENMFWYRQDPGLGLRLIYFSYDVKMKEKGDIPEGYSVSREKKERFSLILESASTNQTSMYLCASSTPGQASGQPQHFGDGTRLSIL.

This clone was seen more than once but under ten times. The chain combines TRBV5-1 with TRBJ1-4; TRBD1 might be the D (6 bases). V was shortened by 4 bases and J by 8 bases, with 15 bases between the two germline ends. The length of the CDR3 is 14 residues. The germline V gene encodes CDR1 SGHRS and CDR2 YFSETQ. The CDR3, as DNA: TGCGCCAGCAGCCGGGGGGCAGGGGCAGAAAAACTGTTTTTT. This encodes CASSRGAGAEKLFF.

Concerning this clone: One end of the junction does not line up with germline, which may come from a read error. This chain connects TRBV27 to TRBJ2-5; the D is unclear. The CDR3 extends over 15 amino acids. Germline V gene lookup returns CDR1 MNHEY and CDR2 SMNVEV (reference sequence). The CDR3 sequence: CTSSATGGPQETQYF. In DNA, the CDR3 is TGTACCAGCAGCGCCACTGGCGGCCCTCAAGAGACCCAGTACTTC.

The count of this clone is one. The gene calls are TRBV6-1 and TRBJ1-2; D not certain. CDR1 is MNHNS, CDR2 SASEGT, per germline. The CDR3 sequence is 14 residues long. Trimming took off 0 bases at V and 2 bases at J, with 7 bases between the two ends. This CDR3 is CASSEALSNYGYTF. CDR3 nucleotides: TGTGCCAGCAGTGAAGCACTATCAAACTATGGCTACACCTTC.

V is TRBV11-2 and J is TRBJ1-2; 9 bases fit TRBD1. This CDR3 comprises 16 residues. Per the germline V gene, CDR1 is SGHAT and CDR2 is FQNNGV. The V gene end was trimmed by 5 bases and the J gene end by 0 bases; junction bases not matched to a gene: 7. In DNA, the CDR3 is TGTGCCAGCAGCACCCGCGACAGGGGGGCTAACTATGGCTACACCTTC. As protein: CASSTRDRGANYGYTF.

V gene TRBV11-2 combines with J gene TRBJ2-7; 8 bases align to TRBD1. Losses at the gene ends were 5 bases for V and 2 bases for J; bases not matched to a gene: 14. Germline CDR1 and CDR2: SGHAT and FQNNGV. The CDR3 covers 17 residues. CDR3 residues: CASSLRLGTGKTYEQYF. The CDR3 DNA sequence: TGTGCCAGCAGCCTCCGCTTAGGGACAGGCAAAACCTACGAGCAGTACTTC.

Remarks on this clone: Other DNA sequences in the same sample also yield this CDR3. The chain recombines TRBV7-9 with TRBJ1-2, with TRBD1 identical over 8 bases. Looked up from germline, CDR1 is SEHNR and CDR2 is FQNEAQ (reference sequence). The ends lost 2 bases at V and 6 bases at J; junction bases unmatched: 8. The CDR3 contains 15 residues. Written as DNA, the CDR3 is TGTGCCAGCAGCTTAAATGACCAGGGGGCGCATGGCTACACCTTC. Its translation: CASSLNDQGAHGYTF.

With respect to this clone: This sample also contains other DNA sequences that code for the same CDR3. This chain joins TRBV5-1 and TRBJ1-2; D is ambiguous. The V end lost 0 bases, the J end lost 2 bases, and 8 bases lay between the germline ends. This CDR3 comprises 14 residues. In germline, CDR1 is SGHRS, CDR2 YFSETQ. The CDR3: CASSLGQSNYGYTF. As DNA, the CDR3 is TGCGCCAGCAGCTTGGGGCAGTCCAACTATGGCTACACCTTC. Full variable domain (rest looked up from reference TRBV5-1 and TRBJ1-2): KAGVTQTPRYLIKTRGQQVTLSCSPISGHRSVSWYQQTPGQGLQFLFEYFSETQRNKGNFPGRFSGRQFSNSRSEMNVSTLELGDSALYLCASSLGQSNYGYTFGSGTRLTVV.